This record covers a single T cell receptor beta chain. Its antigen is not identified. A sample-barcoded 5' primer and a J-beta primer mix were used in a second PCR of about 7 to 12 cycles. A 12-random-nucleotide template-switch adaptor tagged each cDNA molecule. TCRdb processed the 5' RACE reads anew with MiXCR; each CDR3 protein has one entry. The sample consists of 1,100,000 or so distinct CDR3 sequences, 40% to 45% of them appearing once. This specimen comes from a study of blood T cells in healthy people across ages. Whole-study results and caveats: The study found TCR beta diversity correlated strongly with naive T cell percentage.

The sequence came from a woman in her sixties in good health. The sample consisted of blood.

The CDR3 nucleotides read TGTGCCAGCAGTGATACAGGGGGCGCGACTGAAGCTTTCTTT. Amino acids: CASSDTGGATEAFF. This sequence joins TRBV2 and TRBJ1-1; TRBD1 matches 9 bases. Trimming removed 3 bases from V and 5 bases from J; junction bases left unmatched: 4. This CDR3 region has 14 residues. Germline CDR1 reads SNHLY; CDR2 reads FYNNEI.